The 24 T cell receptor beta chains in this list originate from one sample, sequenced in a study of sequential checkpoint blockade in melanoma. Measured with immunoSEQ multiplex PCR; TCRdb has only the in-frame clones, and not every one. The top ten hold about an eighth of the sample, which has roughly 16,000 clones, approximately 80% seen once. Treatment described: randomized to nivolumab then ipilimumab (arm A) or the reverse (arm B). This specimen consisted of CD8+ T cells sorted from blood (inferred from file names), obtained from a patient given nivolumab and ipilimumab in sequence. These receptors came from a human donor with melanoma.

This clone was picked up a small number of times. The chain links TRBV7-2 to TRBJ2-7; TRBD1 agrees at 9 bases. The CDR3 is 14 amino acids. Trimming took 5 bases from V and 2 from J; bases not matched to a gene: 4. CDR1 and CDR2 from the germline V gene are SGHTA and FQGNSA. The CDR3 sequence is CASSKGQGAYEQYF. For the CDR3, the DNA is TGTGCCAGCAGCAAGGGACAGGGAGCCTACGAGCAGTACTTC. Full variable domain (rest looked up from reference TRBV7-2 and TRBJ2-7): GAGVSQSPSNKVTEKGKDVELRCDPISGHTALYWYRQSLGQGLEFLIYFQGNSAPDKSGLPSDRFSAERTGGSVSTLTIQRTQQEDSAVYLCASSKGQGAYEQYFGPGTRLTVT.

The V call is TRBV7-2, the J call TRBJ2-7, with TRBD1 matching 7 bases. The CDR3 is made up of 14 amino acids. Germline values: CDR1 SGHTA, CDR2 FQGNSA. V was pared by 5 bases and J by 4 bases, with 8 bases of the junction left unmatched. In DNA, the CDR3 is TGTGCCAGCAGCCCCTCCGGGACAGCGTACGAGCAGTACTTC. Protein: CASSPSGTAYEQYF. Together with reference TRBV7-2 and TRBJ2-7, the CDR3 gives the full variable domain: GAGVSQSPSNKVTEKGKDVELRCDPISGHTALYWYRQSLGQGLEFLIYFQGNSAPDKSGLPSDRFSAERTGGSVSTLTIQRTQQEDSAVYLCASSPSGTAYEQYFGPGTRLTVT.

CDR3 in amino acids: CASTIEGAGNSPLHF. For the CDR3, the DNA is TGTGCCAGCACCATAGAGGGGGCAGGGAATTCACCCCTCCACTTT. The genes are TRBV6-1 and TRBJ1-6, with 7 bases aligning to TRBD1. This CDR3 contains 15 residues. Germline trimming cut 7 bases from V and 7 bases from J; bases unmatched to any gene: 10. Germline-derived CDR1 and CDR2 are MNHNS and SASEGT.

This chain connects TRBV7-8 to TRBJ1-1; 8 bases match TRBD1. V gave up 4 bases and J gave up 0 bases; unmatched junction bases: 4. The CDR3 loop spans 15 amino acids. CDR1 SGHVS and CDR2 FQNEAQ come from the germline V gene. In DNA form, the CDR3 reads TGTGCCAGCAGCTCCCGACAGGGGATGAACACTGAAGCTTTCTTT. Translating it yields CASSSRQGMNTEAFF.

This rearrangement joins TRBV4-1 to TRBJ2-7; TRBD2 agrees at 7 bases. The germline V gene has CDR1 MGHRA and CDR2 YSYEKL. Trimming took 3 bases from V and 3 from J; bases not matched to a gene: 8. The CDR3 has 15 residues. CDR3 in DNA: TGCGCCAGCAGCCACGCGGCGGGCGGGGGCTACGAGCAGTACTTC. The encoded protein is CASSHAAGGGYEQYF.

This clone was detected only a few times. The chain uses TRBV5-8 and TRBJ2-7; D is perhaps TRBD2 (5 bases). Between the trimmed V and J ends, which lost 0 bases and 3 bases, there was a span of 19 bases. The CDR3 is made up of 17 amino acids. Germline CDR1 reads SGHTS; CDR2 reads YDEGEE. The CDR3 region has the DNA TGTGCCAGCAGCTTGGTCGTGGGGAGCCTCCAGATCTACGAGCAGTACTTC. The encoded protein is CASSLVVGSLQIYEQYF.

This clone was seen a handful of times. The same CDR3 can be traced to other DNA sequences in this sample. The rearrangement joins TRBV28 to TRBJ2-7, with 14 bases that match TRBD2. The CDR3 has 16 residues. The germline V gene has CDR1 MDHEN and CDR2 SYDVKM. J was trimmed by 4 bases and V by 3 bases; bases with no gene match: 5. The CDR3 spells CASSLFGTSGSYEQYF. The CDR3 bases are TGTGCCAGCAGTTTGTTCGGGACTAGCGGGAGTTACGAGCAGTACTTC. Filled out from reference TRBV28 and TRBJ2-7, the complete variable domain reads DVKVTQSSRYLVKRTGEKVFLECVQDMDHENMFWYRQDPGLGLRLIYFSYDVKMKEKGDIPEGYSVSREKKERFSLILESASTNQTSMYLCASSLFGTSGSYEQYFGPGTRLTVT.

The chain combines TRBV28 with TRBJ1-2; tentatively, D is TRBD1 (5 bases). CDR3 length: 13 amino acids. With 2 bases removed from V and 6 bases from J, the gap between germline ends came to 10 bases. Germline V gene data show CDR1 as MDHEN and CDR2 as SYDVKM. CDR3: CASSLRGTDGYTF. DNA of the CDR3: TGTGCCAGCAGTTTAAGGGGAACGGATGGCTACACCTTC.

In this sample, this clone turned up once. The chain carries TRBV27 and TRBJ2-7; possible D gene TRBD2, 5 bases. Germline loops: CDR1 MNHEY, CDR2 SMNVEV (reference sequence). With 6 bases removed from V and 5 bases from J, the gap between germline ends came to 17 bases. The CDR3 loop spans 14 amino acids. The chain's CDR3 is CASSPDGGKHEQYF. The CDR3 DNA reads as TGTGCCAGCAGCCCCGACGGAGGTAAACACGAGCAGTACTTC.

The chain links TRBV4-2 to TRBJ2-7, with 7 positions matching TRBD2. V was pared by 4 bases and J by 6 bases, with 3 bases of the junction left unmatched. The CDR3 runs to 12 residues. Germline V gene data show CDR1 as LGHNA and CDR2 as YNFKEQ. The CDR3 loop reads CASSRGGIEQYF. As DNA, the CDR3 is TGTGCCAGCAGCCGGGGAGGGATCGAGCAGTACTTC.

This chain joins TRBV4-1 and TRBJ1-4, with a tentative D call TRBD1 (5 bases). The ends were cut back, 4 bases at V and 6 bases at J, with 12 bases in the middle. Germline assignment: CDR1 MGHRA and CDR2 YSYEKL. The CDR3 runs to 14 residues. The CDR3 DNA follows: TGCGCCAGCAGCCCCAGCGGGGGGGATGAAAAACTGTTTTTT. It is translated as CASSPSGGDEKLFF.

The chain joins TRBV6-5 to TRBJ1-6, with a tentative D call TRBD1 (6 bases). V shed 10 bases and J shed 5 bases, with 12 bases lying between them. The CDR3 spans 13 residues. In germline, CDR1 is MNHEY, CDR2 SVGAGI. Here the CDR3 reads CATGTIDNSPLHF. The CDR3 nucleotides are TGTGCCACCGGGACAATCGATAATTCACCCCTCCACTTT.

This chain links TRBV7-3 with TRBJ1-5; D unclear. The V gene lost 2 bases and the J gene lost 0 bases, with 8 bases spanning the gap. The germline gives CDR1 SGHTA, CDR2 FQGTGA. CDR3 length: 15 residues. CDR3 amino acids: CASSLLRDSNQPQHF. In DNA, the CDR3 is TGTGCCAGCAGCTTATTACGGGATAGCAATCAGCCCCAGCATTTT.

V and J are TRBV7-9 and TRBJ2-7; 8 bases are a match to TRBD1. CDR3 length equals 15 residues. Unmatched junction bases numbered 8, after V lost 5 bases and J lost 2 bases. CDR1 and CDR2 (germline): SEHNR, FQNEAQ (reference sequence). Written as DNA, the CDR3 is TGTGCCAGCAGCCTCGGACAGGGCTTACCCTACGAGCAGTACTTC. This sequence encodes CASSLGQGLPYEQYF.

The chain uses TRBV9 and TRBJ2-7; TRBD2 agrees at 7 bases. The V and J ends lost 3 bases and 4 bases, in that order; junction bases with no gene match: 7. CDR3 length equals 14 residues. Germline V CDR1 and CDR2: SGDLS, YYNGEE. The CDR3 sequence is CASSAGQRGYEQYF. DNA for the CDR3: TGTGCCAGCAGCGCGGGCCAGCGGGGTTACGAGCAGTACTTC. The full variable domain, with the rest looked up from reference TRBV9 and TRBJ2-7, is DSGVTQTPKHLITATGQRVTLRCSPRSGDLSVYWYQQSLDQGLQFLIQYYNGEERAKGNILERFSAQQFPDLHSELNLSSLELGDSALYFCASSAGQRGYEQYFGPGTRLTVT.

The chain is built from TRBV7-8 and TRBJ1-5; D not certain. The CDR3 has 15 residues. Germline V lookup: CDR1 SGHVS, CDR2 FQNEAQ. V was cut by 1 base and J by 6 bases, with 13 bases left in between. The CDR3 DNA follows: TGTGCCAGCAGCTTAGTGCGGGGTTCGGGTCAGCCCCAGCATTTT. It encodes CASSLVRGSGQPQHF.

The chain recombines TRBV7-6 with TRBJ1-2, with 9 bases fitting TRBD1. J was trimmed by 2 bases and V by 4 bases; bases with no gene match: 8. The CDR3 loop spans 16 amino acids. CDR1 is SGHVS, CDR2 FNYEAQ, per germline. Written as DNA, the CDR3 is TGTGCCAGCAGCTCGGGACAGGGAATCGAAAACTATGGCTACACCTTC. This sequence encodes CASSSGQGIENYGYTF.

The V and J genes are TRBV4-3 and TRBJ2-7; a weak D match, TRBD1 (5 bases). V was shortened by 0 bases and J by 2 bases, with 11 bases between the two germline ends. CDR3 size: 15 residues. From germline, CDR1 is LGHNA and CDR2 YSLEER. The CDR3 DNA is TGCGCCAGCAGCCAAGAGCCCAGGGTCCCCTACGAGCAGTACTTC. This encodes CASSQEPRVPYEQYF.

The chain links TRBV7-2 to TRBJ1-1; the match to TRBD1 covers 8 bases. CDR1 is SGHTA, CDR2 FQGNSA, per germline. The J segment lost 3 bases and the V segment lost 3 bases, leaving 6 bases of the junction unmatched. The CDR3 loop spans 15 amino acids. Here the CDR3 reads CASSLQGARHTEAFF. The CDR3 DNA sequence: TGTGCCAGCAGCTTGCAGGGGGCACGTCACACTGAAGCTTTCTTT.

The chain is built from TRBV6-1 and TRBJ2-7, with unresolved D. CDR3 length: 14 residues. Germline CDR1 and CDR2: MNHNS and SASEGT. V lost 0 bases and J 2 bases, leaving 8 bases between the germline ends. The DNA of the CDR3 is TGTGCCAGCAGTGAAGCCGCCGGTCCCTACGAGCAGTACTTC. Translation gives CASSEAAGPYEQYF.

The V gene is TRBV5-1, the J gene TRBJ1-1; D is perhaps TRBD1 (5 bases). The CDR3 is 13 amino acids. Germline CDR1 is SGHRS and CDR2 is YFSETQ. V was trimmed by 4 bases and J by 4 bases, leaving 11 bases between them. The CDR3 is CASSPGGGTEAFF. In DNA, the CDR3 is TGCGCCAGCAGCCCTGGGGGGGGCACTGAAGCTTTCTTT. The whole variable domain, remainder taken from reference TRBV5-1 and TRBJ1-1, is KAGVTQTPRYLIKTRGQQVTLSCSPISGHRSVSWYQQTPGQGLQFLFEYFSETQRNKGNFPGRFSGRQFSNSRSEMNVSTLELGDSALYLCASSPGGGTEAFFGQGTRLTVV.

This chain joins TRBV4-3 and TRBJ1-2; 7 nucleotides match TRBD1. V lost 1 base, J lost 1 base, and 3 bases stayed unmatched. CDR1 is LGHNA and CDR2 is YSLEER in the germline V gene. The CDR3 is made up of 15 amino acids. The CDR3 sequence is CASSQGGTDNYGYTF. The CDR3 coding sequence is TGCGCCAGCAGCCAAGGTGGGACAGATAACTATGGCTACACCTTC.

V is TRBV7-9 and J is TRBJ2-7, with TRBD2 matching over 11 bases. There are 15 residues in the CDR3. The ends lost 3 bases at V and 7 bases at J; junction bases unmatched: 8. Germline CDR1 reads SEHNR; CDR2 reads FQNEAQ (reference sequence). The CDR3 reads CASSFVAGGPGEQYF. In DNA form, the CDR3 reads TGTGCCAGCAGCTTCGTAGCGGGAGGGCCGGGGGAGCAGTACTTC.

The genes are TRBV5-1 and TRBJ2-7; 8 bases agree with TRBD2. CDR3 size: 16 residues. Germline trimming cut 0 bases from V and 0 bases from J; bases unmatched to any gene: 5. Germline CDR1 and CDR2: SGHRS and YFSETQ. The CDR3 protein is CASSLDRGGSSYEQYF. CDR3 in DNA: TGCGCCAGCAGCTTGGATCGCGGGGGGAGCTCCTACGAGCAGTACTTC.